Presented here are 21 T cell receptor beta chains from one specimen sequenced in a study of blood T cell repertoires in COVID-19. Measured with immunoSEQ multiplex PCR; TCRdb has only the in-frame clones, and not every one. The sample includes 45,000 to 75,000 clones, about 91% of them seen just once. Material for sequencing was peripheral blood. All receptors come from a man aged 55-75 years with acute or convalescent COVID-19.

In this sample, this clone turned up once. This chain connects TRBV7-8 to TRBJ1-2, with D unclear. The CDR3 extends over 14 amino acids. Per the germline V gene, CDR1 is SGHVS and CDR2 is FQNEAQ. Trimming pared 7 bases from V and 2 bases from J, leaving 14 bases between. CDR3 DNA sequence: TGTGCCAGCAACCCTTTTACGGGGAACTATGGCTACACCTTC. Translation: CASNPFTGNYGYTF.

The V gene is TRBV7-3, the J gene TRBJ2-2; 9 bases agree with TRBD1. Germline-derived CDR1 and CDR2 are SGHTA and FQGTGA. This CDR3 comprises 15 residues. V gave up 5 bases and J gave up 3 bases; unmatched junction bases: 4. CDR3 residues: CASSPGTGHTGELFF. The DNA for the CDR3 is TGTGCCAGCAGCCCAGGGACAGGGCACACCGGGGAGCTGTTTTTT.

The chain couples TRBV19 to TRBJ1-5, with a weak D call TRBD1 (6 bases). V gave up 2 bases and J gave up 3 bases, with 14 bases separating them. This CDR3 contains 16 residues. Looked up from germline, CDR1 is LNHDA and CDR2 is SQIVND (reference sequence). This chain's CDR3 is CASSIFQGSLNQPQHF. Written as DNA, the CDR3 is TGTGCCAGTAGTATATTCCAGGGGTCCCTCAATCAGCCCCAGCATTTT.

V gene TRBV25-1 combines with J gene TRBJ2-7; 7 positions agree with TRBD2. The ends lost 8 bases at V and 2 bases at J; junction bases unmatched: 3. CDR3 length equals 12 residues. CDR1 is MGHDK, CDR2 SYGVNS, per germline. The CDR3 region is CASERDTYEQYF. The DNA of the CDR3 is TGTGCCAGCGAGCGGGATACCTACGAGCAGTACTTC.

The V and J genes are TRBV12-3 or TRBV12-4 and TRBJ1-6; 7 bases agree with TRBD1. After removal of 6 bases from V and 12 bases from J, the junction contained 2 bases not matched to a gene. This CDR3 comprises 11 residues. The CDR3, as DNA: TGTGCCAGCAGAGACAGGGAACCCCTCCACTTT. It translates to CASRDREPLHF.

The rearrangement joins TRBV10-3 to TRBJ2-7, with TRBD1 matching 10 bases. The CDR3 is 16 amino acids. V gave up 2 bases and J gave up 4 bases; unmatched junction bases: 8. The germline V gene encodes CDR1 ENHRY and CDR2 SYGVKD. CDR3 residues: CAISEGATGGIYEQYF. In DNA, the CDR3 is TGTGCCATCAGTGAGGGTGCGACAGGGGGCATTTACGAGCAGTACTTC.

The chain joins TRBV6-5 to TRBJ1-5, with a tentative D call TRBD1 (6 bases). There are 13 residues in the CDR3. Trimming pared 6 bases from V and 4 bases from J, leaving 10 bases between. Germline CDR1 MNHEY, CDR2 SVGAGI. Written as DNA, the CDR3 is TGTGCCAGCAGCAACAGGGAAAATCAGCCCCAGCATTTT. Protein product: CASSNRENQPQHF.

Here the CDR3 DNA reads TGTGCCAGCAGCGTAGACGGGGGAGGTTTTGAGCAGTACTTC. Its translation: CASSVDGGGFEQYF. This chain links TRBV9 with TRBJ2-7, with a tentative D call TRBD2 (6 bases). V shed 0 bases and J shed 7 bases, with 14 bases lying between them. Germline V lookup: CDR1 SGDLS, CDR2 YYNGEE. CDR3 length: 14 residues.

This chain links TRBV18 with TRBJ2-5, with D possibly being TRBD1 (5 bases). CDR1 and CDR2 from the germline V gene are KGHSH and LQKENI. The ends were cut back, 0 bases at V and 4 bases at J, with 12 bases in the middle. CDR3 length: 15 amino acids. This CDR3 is CASSPPQGWGETQYF. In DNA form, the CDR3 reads TGTGCCAGCTCACCACCGCAGGGATGGGGAGAGACCCAGTACTTC.

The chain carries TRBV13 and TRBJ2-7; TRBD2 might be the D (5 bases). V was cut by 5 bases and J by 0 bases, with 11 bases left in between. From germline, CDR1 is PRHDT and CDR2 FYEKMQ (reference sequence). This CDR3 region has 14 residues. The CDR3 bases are TGTGCCAGCAGCCCGCACCGGGACTCCTACGAGCAGTACTTC. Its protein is CASSPHRDSYEQYF.

This chain's CDR3 is CASSPRVTGLGVRETQYF. DNA of the CDR3: TGTGCCAGCAGCCCTCGGGTGACAGGGTTGGGTGTTCGAGAGACCCAGTACTTC. This chain connects TRBV9 to TRBJ2-5; 7 bases line up with TRBD1. The CDR3 extends over 18 amino acids. Trimming took 4 bases from V and 4 from J; bases not matched to a gene: 19. Germline CDR1 reads SGDLS; CDR2 reads YYNGEE. The variable domain in full, with the rest retrieved from reference TRBV9 and TRBJ2-5, is DSGVTQTPKHLITATGQRVTLRCSPRSGDLSVYWYQQSLDQGLQFLIQYYNGEERAKGNILERFSAQQFPDLHSELNLSSLELGDSALYFCASSPRVTGLGVRETQYFGPGTRLLVL.

The CDR3 DNA reads as TGTGCCAGCAGTGAACGGGGACAGCCCGGGGAGCTGTTTTTT. Residues: CASSERGQPGELFF. The J gene is TRBJ2-2, the V gene TRBV2; 7 bases align to TRBD1. Germline values: CDR1 SNHLY, CDR2 FYNNEI. The junction had 3 bases not matched to a gene; V was cut back by 2 bases and J by 6 bases. CDR3 size: 14 residues.

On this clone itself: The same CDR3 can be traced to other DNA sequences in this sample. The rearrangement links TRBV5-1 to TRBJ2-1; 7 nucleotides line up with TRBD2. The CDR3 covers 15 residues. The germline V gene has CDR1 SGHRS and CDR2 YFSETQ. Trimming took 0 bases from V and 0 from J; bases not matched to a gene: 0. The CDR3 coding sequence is TGCGCCAGCAGCTTGGGCGGGAGCTCCTACAATGAGCAGTTCTTC. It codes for CASSLGGSSYNEQFF.

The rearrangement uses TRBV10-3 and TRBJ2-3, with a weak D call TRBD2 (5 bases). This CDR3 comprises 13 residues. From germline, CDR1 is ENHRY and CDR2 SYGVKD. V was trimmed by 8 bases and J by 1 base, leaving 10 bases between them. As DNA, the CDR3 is TGTGCCATCCGGGATGGAGGCACAGATACGCAGTATTTT. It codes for CAIRDGGTDTQYF.

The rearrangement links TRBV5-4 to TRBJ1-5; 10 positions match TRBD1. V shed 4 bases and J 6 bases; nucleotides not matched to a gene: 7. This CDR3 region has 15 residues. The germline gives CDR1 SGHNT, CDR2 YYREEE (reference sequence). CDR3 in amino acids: CASSKGQGSSQPQHF. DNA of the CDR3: TGTGCCAGCAGCAAGGGACAGGGGAGTAGTCAGCCCCAGCATTTT.

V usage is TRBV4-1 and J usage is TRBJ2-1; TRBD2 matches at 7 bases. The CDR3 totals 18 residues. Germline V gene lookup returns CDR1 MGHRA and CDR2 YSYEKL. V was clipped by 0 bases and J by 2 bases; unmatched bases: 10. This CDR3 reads CASSQDPMGREPYNEQFF. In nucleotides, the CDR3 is TGCGCCAGCAGCCAAGATCCGATGGGGCGGGAGCCCTACAATGAGCAGTTCTTC.

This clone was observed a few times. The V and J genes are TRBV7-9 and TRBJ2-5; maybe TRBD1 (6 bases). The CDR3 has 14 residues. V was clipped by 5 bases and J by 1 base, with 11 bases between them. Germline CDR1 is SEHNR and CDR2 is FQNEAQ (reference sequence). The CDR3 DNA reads TGTGCCAGCAGCCCGGCAGGGGCCCAAGAGACCCAGTACTTC. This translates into CASSPAGAQETQYF.

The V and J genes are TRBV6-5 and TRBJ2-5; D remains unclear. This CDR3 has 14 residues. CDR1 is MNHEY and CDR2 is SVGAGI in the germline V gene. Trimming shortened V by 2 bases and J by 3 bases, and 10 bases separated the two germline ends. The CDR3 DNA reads TGTGCCAGCAGTTACGGCTCCCATAAAGAGACCCAGTACTTC. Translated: CASSYGSHKETQYF.

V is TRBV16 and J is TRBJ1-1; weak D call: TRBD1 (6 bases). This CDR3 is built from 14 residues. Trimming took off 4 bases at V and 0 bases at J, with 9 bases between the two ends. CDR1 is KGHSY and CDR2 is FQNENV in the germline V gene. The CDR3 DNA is TGTGCCAGCAGCCTCGACAGGTTGAACACTGAAGCTTTCTTT. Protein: CASSLDRLNTEAFF.

CDR3 DNA: TGTGCCAGCAGCGGCGGGGCGGTGTACCAAGAGACCCAGTACTTC. Its protein product is CASSGGAVYQETQYF. The chain recombines TRBV14 with TRBJ2-5, with a possible D match to TRBD2 (6 bases). Trimming left V 5 bases short and J 0 bases short, with 13 bases between. Germline V gives CDR1 SGHDN, CDR2 FVKESK. The CDR3 is 15 residues long. Full variable domain (outside the CDR3, taken from reference TRBV14 and TRBJ2-5): EAGVTQFPSHSVIEKGQTVTLRCDPISGHDNLYWYRRVMGKEIKFLLHFVKESKQDESGMPNNRFLAERTGGTYSTLKVQPAELEDSGVYFCASSGGAVYQETQYFGPGTRLLVL.

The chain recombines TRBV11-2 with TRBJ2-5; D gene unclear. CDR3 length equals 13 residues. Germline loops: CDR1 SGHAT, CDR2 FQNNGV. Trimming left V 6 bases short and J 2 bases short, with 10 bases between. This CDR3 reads CASSLSHQETQYF. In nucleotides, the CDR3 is TGTGCCAGCAGTCTTAGTCATCAAGAGACCCAGTACTTC.